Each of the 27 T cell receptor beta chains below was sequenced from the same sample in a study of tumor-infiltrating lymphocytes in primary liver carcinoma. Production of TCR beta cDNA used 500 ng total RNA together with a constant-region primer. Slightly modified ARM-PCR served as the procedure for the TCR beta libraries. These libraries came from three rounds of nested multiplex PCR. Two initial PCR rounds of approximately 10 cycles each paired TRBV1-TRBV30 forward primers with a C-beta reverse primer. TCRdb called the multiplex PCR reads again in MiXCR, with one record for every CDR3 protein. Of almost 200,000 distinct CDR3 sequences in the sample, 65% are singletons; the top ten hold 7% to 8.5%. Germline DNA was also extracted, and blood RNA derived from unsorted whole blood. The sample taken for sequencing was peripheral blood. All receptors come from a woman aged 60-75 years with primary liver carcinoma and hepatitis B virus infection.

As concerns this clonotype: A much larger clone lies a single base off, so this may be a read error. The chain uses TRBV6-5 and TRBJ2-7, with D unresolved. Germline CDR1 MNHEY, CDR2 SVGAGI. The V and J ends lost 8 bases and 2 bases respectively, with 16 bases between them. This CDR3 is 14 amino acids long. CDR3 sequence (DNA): TGTGCCAGCCTTGGTCTACGGATACCCTACGAGCAGTACTTC. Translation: CASLGLRIPYEQYF.

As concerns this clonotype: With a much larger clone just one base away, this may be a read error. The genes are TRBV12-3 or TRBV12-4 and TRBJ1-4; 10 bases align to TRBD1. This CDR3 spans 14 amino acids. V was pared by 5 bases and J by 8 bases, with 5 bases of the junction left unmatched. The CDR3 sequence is CASSDRGRREKLFF. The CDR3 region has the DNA TGTGCCAGCAGTGACAGGGGGCGTAGGGAAAAACTGTTTTTT.

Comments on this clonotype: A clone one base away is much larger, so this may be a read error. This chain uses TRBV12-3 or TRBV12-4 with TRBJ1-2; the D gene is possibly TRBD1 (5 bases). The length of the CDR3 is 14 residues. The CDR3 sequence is CASRPGGGNYGCTF. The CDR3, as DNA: TGTGCCAGCAGACCCGGCGGGGGGAACTATGGCTGCACCTTC.

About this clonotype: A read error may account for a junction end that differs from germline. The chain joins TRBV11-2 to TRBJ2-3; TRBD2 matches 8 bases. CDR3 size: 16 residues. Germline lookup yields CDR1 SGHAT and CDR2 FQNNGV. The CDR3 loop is CASRLFPAGEADTQYF. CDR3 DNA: TGTGCCAGCAGGTTGTTCCCAGCGGGAGAGGCAGATACGCAGTACTTT.

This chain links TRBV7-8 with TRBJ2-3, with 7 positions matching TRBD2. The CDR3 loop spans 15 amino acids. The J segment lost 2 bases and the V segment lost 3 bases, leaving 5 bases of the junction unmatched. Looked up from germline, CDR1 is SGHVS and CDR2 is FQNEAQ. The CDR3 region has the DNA TGTGCCAGCAGCTTCTCTAGCGGATCCACAGATACGCAGTATTTT. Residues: CASSFSSGSTDTQYF.

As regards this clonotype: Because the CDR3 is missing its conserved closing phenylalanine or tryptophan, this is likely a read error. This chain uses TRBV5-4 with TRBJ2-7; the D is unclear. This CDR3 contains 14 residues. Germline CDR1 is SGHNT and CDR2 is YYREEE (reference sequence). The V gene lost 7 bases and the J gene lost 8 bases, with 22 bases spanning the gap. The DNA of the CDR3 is TGTGCCAGCTGCCCCGACCTCTCATCCAGCAAGCAGTACTAC. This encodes CASCPDLSSSKQYY.

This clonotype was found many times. CDR3 protein: CASSRPGSEQYF. The CDR3 region has the DNA TGTGCCAGCAGCCGCCCGGGGTCCGAGCAGTACTTC. This rearrangement joins TRBV12-3 or TRBV12-4 to TRBJ2-7; D is perhaps TRBD2 (5 bases). V was cut by 6 bases and J by 6 bases, with 12 bases left in between. This CDR3 is 12 amino acids long.

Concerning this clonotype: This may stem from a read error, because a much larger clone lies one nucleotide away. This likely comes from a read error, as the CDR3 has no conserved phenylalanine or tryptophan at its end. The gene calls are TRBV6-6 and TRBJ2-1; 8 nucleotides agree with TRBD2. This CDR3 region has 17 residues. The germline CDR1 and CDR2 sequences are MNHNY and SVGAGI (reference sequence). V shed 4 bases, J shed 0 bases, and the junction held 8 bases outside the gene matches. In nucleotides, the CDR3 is TGTGCCAGCAGTTCATCGGGAAGCGGGAGCTCCTACAATGAGCAGTTCTTA. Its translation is CASSSSGSGSSYNEQFL.

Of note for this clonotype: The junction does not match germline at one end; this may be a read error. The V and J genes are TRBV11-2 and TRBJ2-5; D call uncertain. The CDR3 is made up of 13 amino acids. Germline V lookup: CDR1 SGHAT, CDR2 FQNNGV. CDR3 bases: TGTGCCGGCAGCGCCCCGTACCAAGAGAACCAGTACTTC. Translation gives CAGSAPYQENQYF.

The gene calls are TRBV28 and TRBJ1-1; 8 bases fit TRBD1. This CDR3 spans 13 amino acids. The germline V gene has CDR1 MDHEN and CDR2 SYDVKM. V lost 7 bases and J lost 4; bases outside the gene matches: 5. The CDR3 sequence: CASTGGIGTEAFF. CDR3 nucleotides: TGTGCCAGCACAGGGGGCATCGGCACTGAAGCTTTCTTT.

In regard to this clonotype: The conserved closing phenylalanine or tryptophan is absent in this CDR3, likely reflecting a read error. Here the CDR3 DNA reads TGCGCCAGCAGTCCCGGGGTTACGTGGCAAGAGACCCAGTACTTA. It codes for CASSPGVTWQETQYL. The chain is built from TRBV12-3 or TRBV12-4 and TRBJ2-5; tentative D call: TRBD2 (5 bases). The CDR3 runs to 15 residues.

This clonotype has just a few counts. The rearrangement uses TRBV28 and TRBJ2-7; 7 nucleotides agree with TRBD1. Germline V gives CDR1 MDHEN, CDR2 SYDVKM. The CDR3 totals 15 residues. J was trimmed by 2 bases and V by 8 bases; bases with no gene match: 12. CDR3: CASHPQGQSTYEQYF. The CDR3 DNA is TGTGCCAGCCACCCGCAGGGACAGAGTACCTACGAGCAGTACTTC. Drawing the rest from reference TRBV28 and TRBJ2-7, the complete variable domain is DVKVTQSSRYLVKRTGEKVFLECVQDMDHENMFWYRQDPGLGLRLIYFSYDVKMKEKGDIPEGYSVSREKKERFSLILESASTNQTSMYLCASHPQGQSTYEQYFGPGTRLTVT.

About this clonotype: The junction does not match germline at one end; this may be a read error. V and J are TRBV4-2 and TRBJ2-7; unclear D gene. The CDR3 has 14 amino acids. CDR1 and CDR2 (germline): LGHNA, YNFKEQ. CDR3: CASSRTGSPYEKYF. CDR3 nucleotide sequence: TGTGCCAGCAGCCGGACGGGCAGTCCCTACGAGAAGTACTTC.

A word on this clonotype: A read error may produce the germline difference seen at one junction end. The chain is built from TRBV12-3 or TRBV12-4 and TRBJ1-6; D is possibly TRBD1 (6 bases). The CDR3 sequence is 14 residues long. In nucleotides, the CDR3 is TGTACCAGCAGTTTAGCCAGGGGAGGGTCACCCCTCCACTTT. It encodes CTSSLARGGSPLHF.

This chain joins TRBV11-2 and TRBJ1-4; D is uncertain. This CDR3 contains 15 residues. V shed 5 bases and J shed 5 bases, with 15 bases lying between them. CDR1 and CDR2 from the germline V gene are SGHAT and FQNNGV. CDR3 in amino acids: CASSETVARNEKLFF. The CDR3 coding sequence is TGTGCCAGCAGCGAGACCGTGGCGCGGAATGAAAAACTGTTTTTT. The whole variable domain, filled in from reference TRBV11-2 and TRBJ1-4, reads EAGVAQSPRYKIIEKRQSVAFWCNPISGHATLYWYQQILGQGPKLLIQFQNNGVVDDSQLPKDRFSAERLKGVDSTLKIQPAKLEDSAVYLCASSETVARNEKLFFGSGTQLSVL.

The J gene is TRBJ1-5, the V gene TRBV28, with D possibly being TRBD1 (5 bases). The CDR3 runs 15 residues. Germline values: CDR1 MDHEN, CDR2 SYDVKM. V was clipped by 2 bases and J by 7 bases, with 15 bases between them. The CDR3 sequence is CASSLGSAGQQPQHF. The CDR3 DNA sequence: TGTGCCAGCAGTTTAGGTTCGGCAGGGCAACAGCCCCAGCATTTT.

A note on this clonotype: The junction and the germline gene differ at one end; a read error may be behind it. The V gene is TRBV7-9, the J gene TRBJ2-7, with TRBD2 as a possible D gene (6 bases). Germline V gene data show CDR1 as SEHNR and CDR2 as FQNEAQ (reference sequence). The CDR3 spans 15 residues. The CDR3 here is CASSLVGGSAHEQYF. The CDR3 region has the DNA TGTGCCAGCAGCTTAGTGGGGGGTTCTGCCCACGAGCAATACTTC.

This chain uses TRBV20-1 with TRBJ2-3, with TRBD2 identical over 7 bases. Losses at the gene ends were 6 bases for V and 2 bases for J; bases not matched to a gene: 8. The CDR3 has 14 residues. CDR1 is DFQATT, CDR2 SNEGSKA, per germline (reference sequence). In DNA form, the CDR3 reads TGCAGTGCACAACCCGGGACTAACACAGATACGCAGTATTTT. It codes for CSAQPGTNTDTQYF.

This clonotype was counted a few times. Written as DNA, the CDR3 is TGTGCCTGGAAGTCAGGGGGTTGGGGAATTTCCACCGGGGAGCTGTTTTTT. It is translated as CAWKSGGWGISTGELFF. V and J are TRBV30 and TRBJ2-2, with TRBD1 matching 7 bases. Per germline, CDR1 GTSNPN and CDR2 SVGIG (reference sequence). The CDR3 has 17 residues. V lost 4 bases to trimming and J lost 4 bases; unmatched junction nucleotides: 15.

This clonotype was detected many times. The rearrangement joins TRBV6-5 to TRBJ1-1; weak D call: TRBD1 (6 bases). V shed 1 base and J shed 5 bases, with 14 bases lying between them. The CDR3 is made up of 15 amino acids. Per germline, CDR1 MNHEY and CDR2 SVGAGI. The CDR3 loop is CASSYYGGARTEAFF. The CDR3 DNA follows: TGTGCCAGCAGTTACTATGGGGGGGCGAGGACTGAAGCTTTCTTT.

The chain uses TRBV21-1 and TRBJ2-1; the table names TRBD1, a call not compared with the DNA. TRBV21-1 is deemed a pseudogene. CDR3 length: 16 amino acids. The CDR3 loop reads CASSATATGVGNEQFF. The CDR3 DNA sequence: TGTGCCAGCAGCGCTACCGCGACAGGGGTTGGCAATGAGCAGTTCTTC.

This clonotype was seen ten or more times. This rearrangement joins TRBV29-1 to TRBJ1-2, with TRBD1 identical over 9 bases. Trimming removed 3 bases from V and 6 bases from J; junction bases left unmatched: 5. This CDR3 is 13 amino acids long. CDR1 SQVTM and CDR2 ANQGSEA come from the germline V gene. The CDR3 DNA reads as TGCAGCGTTGATGAACAGGGGGCGCATGGCTACACCTTC. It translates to CSVDEQGAHGYTF.

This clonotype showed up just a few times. This CDR3 is CASGVSPLHF. The CDR3 DNA follows: TGTGCCAGCGGTGTGTCACCCCTCCACTTT. The chain carries TRBV7-9 and TRBJ1-6; D gene ambiguous. The V end was cut by 8 bases, the J end by 10 bases, with 6 bases between. Germline-derived CDR1 and CDR2 are SEHNR and FQNEAQ (reference sequence). The CDR3 consists of 10 residues.

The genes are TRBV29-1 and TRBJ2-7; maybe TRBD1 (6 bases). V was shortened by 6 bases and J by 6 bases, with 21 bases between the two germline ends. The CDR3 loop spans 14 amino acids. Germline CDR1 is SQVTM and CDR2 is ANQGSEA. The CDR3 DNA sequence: TGCAGCGTGACAGGAGAAACCATCTACGGCGAGCAGTACTTC. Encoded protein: CSVTGETIYGEQYF.

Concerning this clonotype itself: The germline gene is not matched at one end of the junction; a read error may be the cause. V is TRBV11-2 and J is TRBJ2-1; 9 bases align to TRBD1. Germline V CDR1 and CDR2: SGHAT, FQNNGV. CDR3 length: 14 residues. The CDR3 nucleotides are TGTGCCAGCAGCGTGGGACAGGGATACAATGAGCAATTCTTC. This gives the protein CASSVGQGYNEQFF. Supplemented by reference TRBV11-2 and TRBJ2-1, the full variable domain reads EAGVAQSPRYKIIEKRQSVAFWCNPISGHATLYWYQQILGQGPKLLIQFQNNGVVDDSQLPKDRFSAERLKGVDSTLKIQPAKLEDSAVYLCASSVGQGYNEQFFGPGTRLTVL.

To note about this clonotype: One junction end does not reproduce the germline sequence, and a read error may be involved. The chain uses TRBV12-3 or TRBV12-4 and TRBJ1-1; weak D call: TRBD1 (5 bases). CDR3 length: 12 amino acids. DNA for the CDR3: TGTGCCAACAGTTTGGTCCCGGGGGGAGCTTTCTTT. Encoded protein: CANSLVPGGAFF.

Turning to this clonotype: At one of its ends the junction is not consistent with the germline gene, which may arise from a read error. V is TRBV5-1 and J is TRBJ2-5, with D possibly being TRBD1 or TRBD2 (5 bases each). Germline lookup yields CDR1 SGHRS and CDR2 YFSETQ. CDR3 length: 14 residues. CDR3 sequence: CASSPDGDQETLYF. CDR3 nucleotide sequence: TGCGCCAGCAGCCCAGACGGGGACCAAGAGACCCTGTACTTC.